The subject of this entry is one T cell receptor (beta chain). Its antigen is currently unknown. One end of the junction does not line up with germline, which may come from a read error. RNA transcripts provided the source from which TCR beta CDR3 regions were amplified. HTBI primers drove first-round RT-PCR of the TCR CDR3. Via MiXCR, TCRdb re-called the multiplex PCR reads, giving one row per CDR3 protein. The table lists about 680,000 distinct CDR3 sequences, roughly a third of them singletons. The study based diagnoses on clinical symptoms, serum thyroxine and TRAb, thyroid ultrasound and orbital computed tomography. The record originates from a study of T cells in Graves' hyperthyroidism and ophthalmopathy. About the research overall: The authors collected peripheral blood at initial diagnosis, before any treatment. General study results and limits: Appearing also in blood were most of the thyroid clonotypes expanded above 0.001.

The sample comprised blood. This receptor was identified in a middle-aged woman with Graves' hyperthyroidism.

CDR3 nucleotides: TGTGCCAGCAGCTTTAGAGTGGGTAGCAATCAGTCCCAGCATTTT. This encodes CASSFRVGSNQSQHF. The V gene is TRBV2, the J gene TRBJ1-5; D is undetermined. This CDR3 has 15 residues. CDR1 is SNHLY, CDR2 FYNNEI, per germline. Drawing the rest from reference TRBV2 and TRBJ1-5, the complete variable domain is EPEVTQTPSHQVTQMGQEVILRCVPISNHLYFYWYRQILGQKVEFLVSFYNNEISEKSEIFDDQFSVERPDGSNFTLKIRSTKLEDSAMYFCASSFRVGSNQSQHFGDGTRLSIL.